This TCR beta chain was identified in a study of cytomegalovirus exposure and HLA in healthy donors. Regarding the study as a whole: Most TCR sequences were rare, but some public TCRs occurred in many donors.

Germline V gene lookup returns CDR1 LGHNA and CDR2 YSLEER. With 1 base removed from V and 1 base from J, the gap between germline ends came to 5 bases. The CDR3 is made up of 15 amino acids. As regards this clone: What it binds is not known.

This PCR relied on a set of 60 Vbeta primers and 13 Jbeta primers. Original methodology: Counted up in a later analysis, unique TCR beta chains came to about 83 million, with around 11 million shared. Generated by immunoSEQ multiplex PCR, the TCRdb table keeps only in-frame clones and is missing some. For V, J and clone size, that table is used; D and trimming come from the DNA. The sample consists of 120,000 or so clones, roughly 82% of them appearing once. Material: PBMCs. This chain uses TRBV4-3 with TRBJ2-6; no clear D. The sequence derives from a woman between 40 and 55 years old in good health and CMV-seropositive. The CDR3 is CASSQAVSGANVLTF. The CDR3, as DNA: TGCGCCAGCAGCCAAGCTGTTTCTGGGGCCAACGTCCTGACTTTC.